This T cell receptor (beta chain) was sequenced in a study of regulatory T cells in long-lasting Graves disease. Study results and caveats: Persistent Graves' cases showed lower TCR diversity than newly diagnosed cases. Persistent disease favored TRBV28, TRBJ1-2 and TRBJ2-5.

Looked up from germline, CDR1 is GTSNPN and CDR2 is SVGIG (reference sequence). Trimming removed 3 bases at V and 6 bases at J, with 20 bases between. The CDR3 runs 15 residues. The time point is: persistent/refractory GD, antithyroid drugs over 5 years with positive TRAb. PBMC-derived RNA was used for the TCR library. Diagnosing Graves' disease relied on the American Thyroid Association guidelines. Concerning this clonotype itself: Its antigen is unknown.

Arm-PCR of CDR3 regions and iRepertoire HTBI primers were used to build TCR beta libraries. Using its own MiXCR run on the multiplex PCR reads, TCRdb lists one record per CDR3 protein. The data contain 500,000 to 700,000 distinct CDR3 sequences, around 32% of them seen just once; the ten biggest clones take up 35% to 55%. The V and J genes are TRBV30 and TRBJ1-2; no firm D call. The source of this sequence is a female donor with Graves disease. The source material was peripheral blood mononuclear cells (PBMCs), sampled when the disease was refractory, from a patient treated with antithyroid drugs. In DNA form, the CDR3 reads TGTGCCTGGAGCGCCCGACGGTCCGGGGATCATGGCTACACCTTC. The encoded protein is CAWSARRSGDHGYTF.